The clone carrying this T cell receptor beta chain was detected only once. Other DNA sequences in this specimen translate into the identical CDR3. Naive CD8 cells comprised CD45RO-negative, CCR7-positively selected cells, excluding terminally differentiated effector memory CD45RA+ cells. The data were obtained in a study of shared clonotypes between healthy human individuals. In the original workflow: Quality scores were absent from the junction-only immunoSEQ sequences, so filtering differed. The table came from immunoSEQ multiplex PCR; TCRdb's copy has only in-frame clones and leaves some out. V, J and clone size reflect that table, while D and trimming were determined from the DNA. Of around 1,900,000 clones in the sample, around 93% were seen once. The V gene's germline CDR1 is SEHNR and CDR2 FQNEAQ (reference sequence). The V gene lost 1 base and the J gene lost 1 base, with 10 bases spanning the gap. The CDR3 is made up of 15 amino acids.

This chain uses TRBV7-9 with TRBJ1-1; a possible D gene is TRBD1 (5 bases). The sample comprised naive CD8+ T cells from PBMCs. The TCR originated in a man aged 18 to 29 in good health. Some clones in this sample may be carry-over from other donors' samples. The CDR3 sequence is CASSLEAGRNTEAFF. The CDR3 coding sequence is TGTGCCAGCAGCTTAGAAGCAGGGAGGAACACTGAAGCTTTCTTT. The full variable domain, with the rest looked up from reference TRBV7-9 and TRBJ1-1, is DTGVSQNPRHKITKRGQNVTFRCDPISEHNRLYWYRQTLGQGPEFLTYFQNEAQLEKSRLLSDRFSAERPKGSFSTLEIQRTEQGDSAMYLCASSLEAGRNTEAFFGQGTRLTVV.